This T cell receptor beta chain was obtained from a study of T-cell reconstitution after alpha-beta-depleted transplantation in children. Unique molecular identifiers featured in how the TCRbeta library was prepared. Each CDR3 protein gets one entry after TCRdb re-called the PCR reads with MiXCR. The sample lists about 460,000 distinct CDR3 sequences; around 13% were seen once. The sample holds many counts of this clonotype. This CDR3 is built from 14 residues. V was pared by 4 bases and J by 4 bases, with 4 bases of the junction left unmatched. From germline, CDR1 is SGHAT and CDR2 FQNNGV. The sample consisted of PBMCs from the stem cell graft donor, taken from the stem cell graft. The clonotype originates from a human donor who donated a stem cell graft to a child with combined immunodeficiency. V is TRBV11-2 and J is TRBJ2-1; TRBD2 matches 7 bases. The CDR3 protein is CASSYSGIYNEQFF. The DNA of the CDR3 is TGTGCCAGCAGCTACAGCGGGATATACAATGAGCAGTTCTTC.